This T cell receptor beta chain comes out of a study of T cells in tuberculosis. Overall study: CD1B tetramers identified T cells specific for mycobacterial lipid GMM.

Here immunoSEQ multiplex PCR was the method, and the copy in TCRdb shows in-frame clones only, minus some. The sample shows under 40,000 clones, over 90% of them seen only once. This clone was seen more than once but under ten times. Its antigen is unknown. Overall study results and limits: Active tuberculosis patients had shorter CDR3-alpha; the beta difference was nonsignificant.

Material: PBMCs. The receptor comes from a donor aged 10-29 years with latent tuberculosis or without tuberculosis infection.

The CDR3 sequence is CASSQDTGGASEEQFF. The CDR3 region has the DNA TGTGCCAGCAGCCAAGATACCGGGGGGGCGTCAGAAGAGCAGTTCTTC. This sequence joins TRBV4-2 and TRBJ2-1; 8 nucleotides line up with TRBD2. The germline gives CDR1 LGHNA, CDR2 YNFKEQ. V dropped 0 bases and J dropped 10; count of bases not matched to a gene: 11. The CDR3 length is 16 residues.